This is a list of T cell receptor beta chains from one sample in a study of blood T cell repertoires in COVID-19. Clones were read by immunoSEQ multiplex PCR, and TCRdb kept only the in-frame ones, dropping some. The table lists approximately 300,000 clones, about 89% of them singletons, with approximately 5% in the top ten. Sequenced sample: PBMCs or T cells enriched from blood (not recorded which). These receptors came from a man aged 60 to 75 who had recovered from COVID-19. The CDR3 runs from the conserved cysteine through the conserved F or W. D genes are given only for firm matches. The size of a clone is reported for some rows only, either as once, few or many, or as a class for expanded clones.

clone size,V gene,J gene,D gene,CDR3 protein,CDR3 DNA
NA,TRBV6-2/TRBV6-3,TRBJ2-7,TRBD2,CASSYSPSGSYEQYF,TGTGCCAGCAGTTACTCGCCTAGCGGGAGCTACGAGCAGTACTTC
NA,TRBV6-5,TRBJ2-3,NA,CASSPRDWSTDTQYF,TGTGCCAGCAGCCCGAGGGACTGGAGCACAGATACGCAGTATTTT
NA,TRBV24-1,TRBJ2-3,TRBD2,CATSDSSGRTDTQYF,TGTGCCACCAGTGACTCTAGCGGGAGAACAGATACGCAGTATTTT
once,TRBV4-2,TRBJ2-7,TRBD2,CASSQGLAGVGEQYF,TGTGCCAGCAGCCAAGGACTAGCGGGAGTTGGAGAGCAGTACTTC
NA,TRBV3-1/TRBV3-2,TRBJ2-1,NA,CASSLPPKYTRPSTYNEQFF,TGTGCCAGCAGCCTACCCCCCAAATACACTAGACCCTCAACCTACAATGAGCAGTTCTTC
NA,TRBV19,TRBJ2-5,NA,CASSRGLPEETQYF,TGTGCCAGTAGTAGGGGACTTCCCGAGGAGACCCAGTACTTC
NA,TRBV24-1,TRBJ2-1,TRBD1,CATSDPGQGYNEQFF,TGTGCCACCAGTGATCCGGGACAGGGTTACAATGAGCAGTTCTTC
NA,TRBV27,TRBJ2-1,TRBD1,CASSSKPGTGTNEQFF,TGTGCCAGCAGTTCCAAACCCGGGACAGGGACGAATGAGCAGTTCTTC
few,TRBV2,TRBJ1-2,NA,CASSVEGLVSVGYTF,TGTGCCAGCAGTGTTGAGGGACTGGTGTCGGTCGGCTACACCTTC
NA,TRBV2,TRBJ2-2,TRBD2,CASRREGHTGELFF,TGTGCCAGCAGGCGGGAGGGGCACACCGGGGAGCTGTTTTTT
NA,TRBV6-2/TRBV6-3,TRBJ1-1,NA,CASSANRVYKGNTEAFF,TGTGCCAGCAGCGCGAACAGGGTTTATAAAGGGAACACTGAAGCTTTCTTT
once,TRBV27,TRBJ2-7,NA,CASNKGSASYEQYF,TGTGCCAGCAACAAAGGGAGCGCCTCCTACGAGCAGTACTTC
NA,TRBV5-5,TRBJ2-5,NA,CASSKHRVGETQYF,TGTGCCAGCAGCAAGCACAGGGTCGGAGAGACCCAGTACTTC
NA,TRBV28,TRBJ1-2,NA,CASSLLAPNYGYTF,TGTGCCAGCAGCCTCTTGGCTCCTAACTATGGCTACACCTTC
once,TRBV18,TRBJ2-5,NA,CASSQSRRVGETQYF,TGTGCCAGCTCCCAAAGCCGGAGGGTCGGAGAGACCCAGTACTTC
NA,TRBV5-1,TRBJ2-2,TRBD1,CASSQPGQGRWTGELFF,TGCGCCAGCAGCCAACCGGGACAGGGGAGGTGGACCGGGGAGCTGTTTTTT
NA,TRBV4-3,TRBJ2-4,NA,CASSQPTSPPGKNIQYF,TGCGCCAGCAGCCAACCTACGTCCCCTCCCGGGAAAAACATTCAGTACTTC
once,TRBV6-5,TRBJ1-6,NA,CASGGQTHNSPLHF,TGTGCCAGCGGCGGACAGACACATAATTCACCCCTCCACTTT
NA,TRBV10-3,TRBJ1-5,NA,CATMGGLSNQPQHF,TGTGCCACCATGGGGGGATTGAGCAATCAGCCCCAGCATTTT
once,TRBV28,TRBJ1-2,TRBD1,CASRSRGRGYGYTF,TGTGCCAGCAGGTCAAGGGGGCGCGGCTATGGCTACACCTTC
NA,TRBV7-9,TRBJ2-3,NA,CASSPRGSTDTQYF,TGTGCCAGCAGCCCCCGGGGGAGCACAGATACGCAGTATTTT
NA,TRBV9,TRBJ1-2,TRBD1,CASSVAGGKFYGYTF,TGTGCCAGCAGCGTAGCAGGGGGAAAGTTTTATGGCTACACCTTC
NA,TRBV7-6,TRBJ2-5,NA,CASSFLGAVKETQYF,TGTGCCAGCAGCTTTCTGGGAGCGGTTAAAGAGACCCAGTACTTC
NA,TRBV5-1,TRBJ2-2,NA,CASSLVAGIDTGELFF,TGCGCCAGCAGCTTGGTCGCGGGAATCGACACCGGGGAGCTGTTTTTT
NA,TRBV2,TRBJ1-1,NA,CASSEAPPGSGWANTEAFF,TGTGCCAGCAGTGAAGCCCCGCCTGGGAGTGGGTGGGCGAACACTGAAGCTTTCTTT
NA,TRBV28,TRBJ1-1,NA,CASSLAGVEAFF,TGTGCCAGCAGTTTAGCGGGCGTTGAAGCTTTCTTT
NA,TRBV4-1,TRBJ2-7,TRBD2,CASSQEGAGGPYEQYF,TGCGCCAGCAGCCAAGAGGGGGCGGGAGGGCCGTACGAGCAGTACTTC
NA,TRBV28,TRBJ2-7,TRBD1,CASSLGGQGTYEQYF,TGTGCCAGCAGTCTCGGTGGACAGGGAACCTACGAGCAGTACTTC
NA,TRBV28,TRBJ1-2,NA,CASSQPGVPYGYTF,TGTGCCAGCAGCCAACCGGGGGTACCCTATGGCTACACCTTC
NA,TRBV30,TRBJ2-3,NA,CAWSLGSTDTQYF,TGTGCCTGGAGCCTCGGGAGCACAGATACGCAGTATTTT
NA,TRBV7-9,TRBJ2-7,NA,CASRGIRGEKHEQYF,TGTGCCAGCAGGGGTATCCGGGGTGAAAAACACGAGCAGTACTTC
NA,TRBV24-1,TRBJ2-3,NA,CATSVPGADTQYF,TGTGCCACCAGTGTTCCGGGGGCAGATACGCAGTATTTT
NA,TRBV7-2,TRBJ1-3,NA,CASSQTGTPGNTIYF,TGTGCCAGCAGCCAAACAGGGACCCCTGGAAACACCATATATTTT
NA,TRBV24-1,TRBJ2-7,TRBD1,CATIRQGWCYEQYF,TGTGCCACCATCCGACAGGGGTGGTGTTACGAGCAGTACTTC
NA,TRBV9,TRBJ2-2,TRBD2,CASSVVAGGWLTGELFF,TGTGCCAGCAGCGTAGTGGCGGGAGGGTGGCTCACCGGGGAGCTGTTTTTT
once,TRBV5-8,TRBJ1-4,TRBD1,CASSHTYIPQTGEGEKLFF,TGTGCCAGCAGCCACACGTACATTCCCCAGACAGGGGAAGGAGAAAAACTGTTTTTT
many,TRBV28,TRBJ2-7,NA,CASGAGSTSYEQYF,TGTGCCAGCGGGGCGGGGTCCACTTCCTACGAGCAGTACTTC
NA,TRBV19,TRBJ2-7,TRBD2,CASSLSGDAQQYF,TGTGCCAGTAGCCTAAGCGGGGACGCACAGCAGTACTTC
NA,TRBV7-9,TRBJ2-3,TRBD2,CASSFRTSGTDTQYF,TGTGCCAGCAGCTTCAGGACTAGCGGAACAGATACGCAGTATTTT
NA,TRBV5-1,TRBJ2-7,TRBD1,CASSFGTGNYEQYF,TGCGCCAGCAGCTTCGGGACAGGGAACTACGAGCAGTACTTC
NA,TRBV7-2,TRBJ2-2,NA,CASSLTPNTGELFF,TGTGCCAGCAGCTTAACACCGAACACCGGGGAGCTGTTTTTT
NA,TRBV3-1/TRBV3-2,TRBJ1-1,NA,CASRKQGGLAAFF,TGTGCCAGCAGAAAACAGGGTGGGCTGGCAGCTTTCTTT
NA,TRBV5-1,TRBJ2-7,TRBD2,CASSLIGSGTYEQYF,TGCGCCAGCAGCTTGATCGGCAGCGGGACCTACGAGCAGTACTTC
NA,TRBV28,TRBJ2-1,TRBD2,CASSLVAGRYNEQFF,TGTGCCAGCAGTTTAGTAGCGGGAAGGTACAATGAGCAGTTCTTC
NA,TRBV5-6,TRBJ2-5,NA,CASSFGSQETQYF,TGTGCCAGCAGCTTCGGTTCCCAAGAGACCCAGTACTTC
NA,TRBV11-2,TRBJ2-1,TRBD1,CASSSRQGRDEQFF,TGTGCCAGCAGCTCCCGACAGGGAAGAGATGAGCAGTTCTTC
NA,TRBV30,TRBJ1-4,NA,CAWRVRTVNEKLFF,TGTGCCTGGAGGGTTAGGACAGTAAATGAAAAACTGTTTTTT
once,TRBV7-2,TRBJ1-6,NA,CASSPPGNGSPLHF,TGTGCCAGCAGCCCCCCAGGGAACGGTTCACCCCTCCACTTT
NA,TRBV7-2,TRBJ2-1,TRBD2,CASSLISSGNEQFF,TGTGCCAGCAGCTTAATTTCTAGCGGGAATGAGCAGTTCTTC
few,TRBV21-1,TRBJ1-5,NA,CASSKAQRGPQPQHF,TGTGCCAGCAGCAAAGCGCAAAGGGGCCCTCAGCCCCAGCATTTT
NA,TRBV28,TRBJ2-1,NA,CASSWTGYNEQFF,TGTGCCAGCAGCTGGACGGGATACAATGAGCAGTTCTTC
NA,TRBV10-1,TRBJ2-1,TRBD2,CASSGGTSMDNEQFF,TGCGCCAGCAGTGGAGGGACTAGTATGGACAATGAGCAGTTCTTC
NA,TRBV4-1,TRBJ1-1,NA,CASSQDGTRRRNTEAFF,TGCGCCAGCAGCCAGGATGGCACACGGAGGCGGAACACTGAAGCTTTCTTT
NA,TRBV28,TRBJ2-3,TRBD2,CASSPRLAGDTQYF,TGTGCCAGCAGTCCTCGACTAGCGGGAGATACGCAGTATTTT
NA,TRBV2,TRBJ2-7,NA,CASSETGLSSYEQYF,TGTGCCAGCAGTGAAACAGGGCTCAGCTCCTACGAGCAGTACTTC
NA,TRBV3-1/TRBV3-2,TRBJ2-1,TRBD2,CASSQDPGTSGRLENEQFF,TGTGCCAGCAGCCAAGATCCCGGGACTAGCGGGAGGCTGGAGAATGAGCAGTTCTTC
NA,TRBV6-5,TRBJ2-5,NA,CASMRGRQETQYF,TGTGCCAGCATGAGGGGGAGACAAGAGACCCAGTACTTC
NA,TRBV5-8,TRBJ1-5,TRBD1,CASRPPGQRTNQPQHF,TGTGCCAGCAGACCGCCGGGACAGAGAACCAATCAGCCCCAGCATTTT